This T cell receptor beta chain appears in the sequencing data of a study of blood T cell repertoires in COVID-19 (dated by TCRdb to 2018 to 2020). Notes on the research overall: Collaborator samples came from the United States, Italy and Spain and covered acute and convalescent phases of COVID-19. The material from the prospective study consisted of cDNA or gDNA derived from T cells, B-cell-depleted T cells, or PBMCs. Deeply sampled blood TCRbeta repertoires from subjects exposed to, actively infected with, or recovered from COVID-19 were included in the dataset. The repertoires were released in a freely available public database intended as a resource for research on the immune response to SARS-CoV-2. The samples were drawn from two sources: the first 160 participants of the ongoing ImmuneRACE study, and 1,200 or so subjects contributed by 6 global collaborators. A de-identified subject ID, COVID-19 status, age in years and sex were almost always included in the sample metadata. Where available, HLA class I and class II types were taken from metadata supplied by the sample provider and were not determined by assay-based typing.

Here is what the overall study found, with its caveats: The amount of clinical and demographic metadata varied by source and participant and was provided uncurated.

TCRbeta CDR3 regions were amplified from genomic DNA by means of the immunoSEQ Assay, a bias-controlled multiplex PCR. The paper's data handling went like this. Within the assay, amplification of reference gene primers was used to estimate how many nucleated cells each sample contained. To quantify the absolute abundance of each unique TCRbeta CDR3 rearrangement, sequence reads were collapsed and filtered. Productive Simpson clonality was computed per sample as the square root of Simpson's diversity index over productive rearrangements. The table was pulled from immuneACCESS by TCRdb, which kept in-frame rearrangements only. Such tables lose some clones; where checked, under half of the loss comes from unresolved V genes, and the rest has no known cause. V and J calls and clone size come straight from that table; D and trimming were deduced from the DNA. The sample profile shows 200,000 to 250,000 clones; around 89% of them were found once. The top ten constitute just over 2.5% of the sample.

This clone has just a few counts. Its target antigen remains unknown. Nothing much larger sits one base from this clone, and base qualities are not available. In the prospective study, participants were roughly 18 to 95 years old, resided in under 30 geographic areas of the United States, and were enrolled through a virtual design. To assign participants to cohorts, the prospective study relied on clinical history that participants themselves reported in a screening survey and a study questionnaire. ImmuneRACE Cohort 3 recovered participants were defined by two consecutive negative NP/OP PCR tests, healthcare professional clearance, or symptom resolution. Mobile phlebotomists in the prospective study collected whole blood, serum and a nasopharyngeal or oropharyngeal swab from every participant. Over a roughly two-month period, participants in the prospective study had the option of providing additional blood draws and questionnaires. Before DNA extraction, blood samples from the prospective study were shipped at room temperature or frozen.

The CDR3 has 14 amino acids, counting the end cysteine and phenylalanine. Just the 42-base CDR3 DNA is kept, in frame starting at base 1. For CDR1 and CDR2, the germline V gene lists MNHEY and SVGEGT. At the junction V is shortened by 6 bases and J by 7 bases; bases outside the gene matches: 5. This TCR was sampled from a woman younger than 45 who had recovered from COVID-19. The sample taken for sequencing was PBMCs or T cells enriched from blood (not recorded which). The rearranged chain carries TRBV6-2 or TRBV6-3 and TRBJ1-6; TRBD1 matches 8 bases in the middle. Here is the DNA: TGTGCCAGCAGCACCGACAGGGGAAATTCACCCCTCCACTTT. It codes for CASSTDRGNSPLHF.